The 12 T cell receptor beta chains below were found in one sample sequenced in a study of cytomegalovirus exposure and HLA in healthy donors. Primers for the PCR totalled 60 Vbeta and 13 Jbeta. The method was immunoSEQ multiplex PCR; TCRdb's version includes in-frame clones alone and lacks a portion of them. This table holds around 99,000 clones, 81% found once. The material sequenced was PBMCs. Receptors originate from a man between 25 and 39 years old in good health and CMV-seronegative.

The chain has TRBV10-1 and TRBJ1-4; 7 bases are a match to TRBD1. Germline CDR1 WNHNN, CDR2 SYGVQD (reference sequence). The trim removed 2 bases at V and 11 bases at J, leaving 5 bases unmatched. The CDR3 loop spans 13 amino acids. CDR3 DNA: TGCGCCAGCAGTGAGGGTCGCAGGGGGAAACTGTTTTTT. As protein: CASSEGRRGKLFF.

The gene calls are TRBV6-4 and TRBJ2-7, with D perhaps TRBD1 (5 bases). Germline-derived CDR1 and CDR2 are MRHNA and SNTAGT. The CDR3 runs 14 residues. Trimming removed 2 bases at V and 10 bases at J, with 18 bases between. The CDR3 loop reads CASSDRIGGAVQYF. The DNA of the CDR3 is TGTGCCAGCAGTGACCGCATCGGTGGGGCCGTACAGTACTTC.

This chain links TRBV30 with TRBJ1-5, with TRBD1 matching over 8 bases. This CDR3 region has 17 residues. The ends lost 0 bases at V and 0 bases at J; junction bases unmatched: 7. CDR1 is GTSNPN, CDR2 SVGIG, per germline (reference sequence). CDR3 sequence: CAWSVNRGQASNQPQHF. Here the CDR3 DNA reads TGTGCCTGGAGTGTAAACCGGGGACAGGCTAGCAATCAGCCCCAGCATTTT.

The rearrangement links TRBV19 to TRBJ1-2, with a possible D match to TRBD1 (6 bases). Trimming stripped 3 bases from V and 8 bases from J, with 7 bases between. Germline values: CDR1 LNHDA, CDR2 SQIVND (reference sequence). This CDR3 is 11 amino acids long. CDR3: CASSIQGGYTF. CDR3 bases: TGTGCCAGTAGTATTCAGGGGGGCTACACCTTC.

The rearrangement uses TRBV6-4 and TRBJ2-1; 8 bases map to TRBD1. The CDR3 sequence is 14 residues long. V gave up 3 bases and J gave up 6 bases; unmatched junction bases: 4. Germline values: CDR1 MRHNA, CDR2 SNTAGT. CDR3 in DNA: TGTGCCAGCAGTGAAAAACAGGGGGTCAATGAGCAGTTCTTC. It yields the protein CASSEKQGVNEQFF.

The CDR3 is CASSQDPTGDSGELFF. For the CDR3, the DNA is TGCGCCAGCAGCCAAGACCCGACAGGGGATAGCGGGGAGCTGTTTTTT. This chain connects TRBV4-1 to TRBJ2-2; 8 bases line up with TRBD1. Germline loops: CDR1 MGHRA, CDR2 YSYEKL. The CDR3 sequence is 16 residues long. Trimming took 0 bases from V and 7 from J; bases not matched to a gene: 7.

This clone showed up just a few times. This specimen includes other DNA sequences encoding the same CDR3. This sequence joins TRBV6-1 and TRBJ1-1; 7 bases line up with TRBD1. The CDR3 is 14 amino acids. Germline V gives CDR1 MNHNS, CDR2 SASEGT. V was clipped by 6 bases and J by 2 bases; unmatched bases: 6. Here the CDR3 reads CASSAGTANTEAFF. The CDR3, as DNA: TGTGCCAGCAGCGCCGGGACAGCTAACACTGAAGCTTTCTTT.

CDR3 DNA sequence: TGCAGCGTTGCCGGTCCAGGGAACGAGCAGTACTTC. This translates into CSVAGPGNEQYF. V is TRBV29-1 and J is TRBJ2-7, with D possibly being TRBD1 (5 bases). This CDR3 region has 12 residues. V lost 4 bases and J lost 5, with 12 bases in between. Germline V gene sequence: CDR1 SQVTM, CDR2 ANQGSEA.

The genes are TRBV11-2 and TRBJ2-7, with TRBD1 as a possible D gene (5 bases). The germline gives CDR1 SGHAT, CDR2 FQNNGV. The V end was cut by 3 bases, the J end by 2 bases, with 8 bases between. The length of the CDR3 is 13 residues. Written as DNA, the CDR3 is TGTGCCAGCAGCTTGGACATCACCTACGAGCAGTACTTC. It codes for CASSLDITYEQYF. Together with reference TRBV11-2 and TRBJ2-7, the CDR3 gives the full variable domain: EAGVAQSPRYKIIEKRQSVAFWCNPISGHATLYWYQQILGQGPKLLIQFQNNGVVDDSQLPKDRFSAERLKGVDSTLKIQPAKLEDSAVYLCASSLDITYEQYFGPGTRLTVT.

The J gene is TRBJ1-2, the V gene TRBV5-4; possibly TRBD1 for D (5 bases). V was pared by 0 bases and J by 8 bases, with 11 bases between. CDR3 length: 13 residues. Germline V gene data show CDR1 as SGHNT and CDR2 as YYREEE (reference sequence). CDR3 region: CASSLEAGRGYTF. Written as DNA, the CDR3 is TGTGCCAGCAGCTTGGAGGCGGGACGGGGCTACACCTTC.

The rearrangement uses TRBV2 and TRBJ1-2; TRBD1 is a possible D gene (6 bases). V was clipped by 6 bases and J by 0 bases, with 11 bases between them. The length of the CDR3 is 14 residues. CDR1 SNHLY and CDR2 FYNNEI come from the germline V gene. CDR3 DNA sequence: TGTGCCAGCAGGGACAGCCGTTCTAACTATGGCTACACCTTC. Protein sequence: CASRDSRSNYGYTF. Drawing the rest from reference TRBV2 and TRBJ1-2, the complete variable domain is EPEVTQTPSHQVTQMGQEVILRCVPISNHLYFYWYRQILGQKVEFLVSFYNNEISEKSEIFDDQFSVERPDGSNFTLKIRSTKLEDSAMYFCASRDSRSNYGYTFGSGTRLTVV.

This clone showed up just a few times. The CDR3 loop is CASTGSANTGELFF. The CDR3 region has the DNA TGTGCCAGCACGGGTTCAGCGAACACCGGGGAGCTGTTTTTT. The chain couples TRBV6-1 to TRBJ2-2; no firm D call. CDR1 is MNHNS, CDR2 SASEGT, per germline. This CDR3 region has 14 residues. Trimming stripped 7 bases from V and 0 bases from J, with 9 bases between.